This entry lists 31 T cell receptor beta chains sequenced from one sample in a study of CD8 T cells in Susac syndrome. An input of roughly 0.45 to 1 ug of RNA was subjected to reverse transcription using random hexamers. TCRdb processed the immunoSEQ multiplex PCR reads anew with MiXCR; each CDR3 protein has one entry. The sample records about 290,000 distinct CDR3 sequences, roughly 85% being singletons. The source material was CD8+ T cells from PBMCs. These receptors were collected from a human donor with multiple sclerosis.

This clonotype was observed once. The rearrangement uses TRBV2 and TRBJ2-1; either TRBD1 or TRBD2 may supply D (5 bases each). The CDR3 is 16 residues long. V lost 6 bases, J lost 3 bases, and 18 bases lay in between. CDR1 is SNHLY, CDR2 FYNNEI, per germline. CDR3 sequence (DNA): TGTGCCAGCAGCGGAGAGGGGCAGTGGGGCTACAATGAGCAGTTCTTC. This codes for CASSGEGQWGYNEQFF.

The genes are TRBV7-2 and TRBJ2-1; D uncertain. This CDR3 has 15 amino acids. The V end was cut by 3 bases, the J end by 4 bases, with 13 bases between. Looked up from germline, CDR1 is SGHTA and CDR2 is FQGNSA. The chain's CDR3 is CASSFPPAAYNEQFF. In DNA form, the CDR3 reads TGTGCCAGCAGCTTTCCGCCCGCGGCGTACAATGAGCAGTTCTTC.

The chain uses TRBV11-2 and TRBJ2-5; TRBD2 agrees at 7 bases. The germline V gene has CDR1 SGHAT and CDR2 FQNNGV. V shed 5 bases and J 4 bases; nucleotides not matched to a gene: 10. The CDR3 extends over 15 amino acids. The CDR3 region is CASSPRTTGGETQYF. As DNA, the CDR3 is TGTGCCAGCAGCCCACGAACGACGGGGGGAGAGACCCAGTACTTC.

Only one count was recorded for this clonotype. This chain connects TRBV29-1 to TRBJ2-2; 13 positions match TRBD2. The germline V gene has CDR1 SQVTM and CDR2 ANQGSEA. The trim removed 4 bases at V and 4 bases at J, leaving 3 bases unmatched. This CDR3 spans 15 amino acids. The CDR3 sequence: CSVAGLAGFTGELFF. The DNA of the CDR3 is TGCAGCGTTGCGGGACTAGCGGGGTTCACCGGGGAGCTGTTTTTT.

CDR3 protein: CASTFGAKNIQYF. As DNA, the CDR3 is TGTGCCAGCACTTTCGGAGCCAAAAACATTCAGTACTTC. The rearrangement links TRBV28 to TRBJ2-4; D ambiguous. Germline-derived CDR1 and CDR2 are MDHEN and SYDVKM. The V end was cut by 7 bases, the J end by 0 bases, with 7 bases between. There are 13 residues in the CDR3.

The chain carries TRBV6-5 and TRBJ2-7; TRBD1 matches at 7 bases. This CDR3 comprises 15 residues. Germline trimming cut 0 bases from V and 3 bases from J; bases unmatched to any gene: 5. The germline V gene encodes CDR1 MNHEY and CDR2 SVGAGI. This chain's CDR3 is CASSYSAGGSYEQYF. For the CDR3, the DNA is TGTGCCAGCAGTTACTCGGCAGGGGGTAGCTACGAGCAGTACTTC.

The rearrangement uses TRBV27 and TRBJ2-7; 13 bases match TRBD2. Germline V lookup: CDR1 MNHEY, CDR2 SMNVEV (reference sequence). This CDR3 is built from 16 residues. V was pared by 5 bases and J by 5 bases, with 9 bases of the junction left unmatched. The CDR3 sequence is CASSSTGLAGSHEQYF. CDR3 nucleotide sequence: TGTGCCAGCAGTAGCACGGGACTAGCGGGATCCCACGAGCAGTACTTC.

This clonotype was observed once. Compared with germline, one end of the junction differs, possibly owing to a read error. The V call is TRBV6-2 or TRBV6-3, the J call TRBJ2-1; D perhaps matches TRBD1 (6 bases). The CDR3 runs to 17 residues. From germline, CDR1 is MNHEY and CDR2 SVGEGT. The CDR3: CASGYSPPQGIYNEQFF. CDR3 in DNA: TGTGCCAGCGGTTACTCACCTCCGCAGGGGATCTACAATGAGCAGTTCTTC.

This clonotype was recorded a few times. V and J are TRBV5-5 and TRBJ1-4; D remains ambiguous. Germline CDR1 reads SGHKS; CDR2 reads YYEKEE (reference sequence). The V end lost 0 bases, the J end lost 8 bases, and 5 bases lay between the germline ends. The length of the CDR3 is 12 residues. CDR3 amino acids: CASSLGWEKLFF. CDR3 in DNA: TGTGCCAGCAGCTTGGGGTGGGAAAAACTGTTTTTT.

This chain links TRBV7-9 with TRBJ2-5, with TRBD1 identical over 9 bases. Germline V gene data show CDR1 as SEHNR and CDR2 as FQNEAQ (reference sequence). The V gene end was trimmed by 5 bases and the J gene end by 2 bases; junction bases not matched to a gene: 9. The CDR3 runs 16 residues. CDR3 sequence (DNA): TGTGCCAGCAGCCGCAGCGGGGACAGGGTGCAAGAGACCCAGTACTTC. It codes for CASSRSGDRVQETQYF.

The rearrangement uses TRBV27 and TRBJ2-1, with 11 bases identical to TRBD2. Germline CDR1 is MNHEY and CDR2 is SMNVEV (reference sequence). The CDR3 consists of 15 residues. V trimming: 7 bases; J trimming: 3 bases; junction bases outside the gene matches: 5. CDR3 region: CASTQGTSGYNEQFF. Written as DNA, the CDR3 is TGTGCCAGCACCCAGGGGACTAGCGGCTACAATGAGCAGTTCTTC.

This clonotype was found a few times. The chain couples TRBV7-2 to TRBJ2-1; D gene uncertain. This CDR3 region has 13 residues. The germline V and J ends were trimmed by 3 bases and 10 bases, with 13 bases remaining between them. Germline V gives CDR1 SGHTA, CDR2 FQGNSA. CDR3: CASSFRTSREQFF. The CDR3, as DNA: TGTGCCAGCAGCTTCCGGACCTCGAGAGAGCAGTTCTTC.

V usage is TRBV11-2 and J usage is TRBJ2-7; no definite D call. The ends were cut back, 3 bases at V and 4 bases at J, with 13 bases in the middle. There are 14 residues in the CDR3. Germline V gene sequence: CDR1 SGHAT, CDR2 FQNNGV. The DNA for the CDR3 is TGTGCCAGCAGCTTTGTAGGGTTTCTGTACGAGCAGTACTTC. Translated: CASSFVGFLYEQYF. Full variable domain (missing parts from reference TRBV11-2 and TRBJ2-7): EAGVAQSPRYKIIEKRQSVAFWCNPISGHATLYWYQQILGQGPKLLIQFQNNGVVDDSQLPKDRFSAERLKGVDSTLKIQPAKLEDSAVYLCASSFVGFLYEQYFGPGTRLTVT.

This clonotype was seen only a few times. The V and J genes are TRBV7-6 and TRBJ1-2; maybe TRBD1 (6 bases). The V gene's germline CDR1 is SGHVS and CDR2 FNYEAQ. The CDR3 is 16 amino acids. V was cut by 0 bases and J by 4 bases, with 15 bases left in between. In nucleotides, the CDR3 is TGTGCCAGCAGCTTAGCTCCGGGGGACACCATCTATGGCTACACCTTC. Protein product: CASSLAPGDTIYGYTF.

The V call is TRBV15, the J call TRBJ1-2, with D hard to call. CDR1 LNHNV and CDR2 YYDKDF come from the germline V gene (reference sequence). The CDR3 loop spans 17 amino acids. Trimming removed 0 bases at V and 1 base at J, with 15 bases between. This CDR3 is CATSRDRGASLNYGYTF. CDR3 DNA sequence: TGTGCCACCAGCAGAGATCGAGGTGCCAGCCTTAACTATGGCTACACCTTC.

V gene TRBV6-1 combines with J gene TRBJ2-1; a weak D match, TRBD1 (5 bases). V was cut by 5 bases and J by 8 bases, with 16 bases left in between. Looked up from germline, CDR1 is MNHNS and CDR2 is SASEGT. The CDR3 spans 14 residues. In DNA form, the CDR3 reads TGTGCCAGCAGTCTGGGCCGGCCCAGGGATGAGCAGTTCTTC. Its translation is CASSLGRPRDEQFF.

The rearrangement uses TRBV24-1 and TRBJ2-4, with 10 bases identical to TRBD1. This CDR3 contains 16 residues. The V segment lost 3 bases and the J segment 4 bases; nucleotides outside the gene matches: 5. Germline values: CDR1 KGHDR, CDR2 SFDVKD. The CDR3 sequence: CATSDPSDRGKNIQYF. CDR3 in DNA: TGTGCCACCAGTGATCCCTCGGACAGGGGGAAAAACATTCAGTACTTC.

V usage is TRBV4-3 and J usage is TRBJ2-1, with 10 bases matching TRBD2. Losses at the gene ends were 0 bases for V and 7 bases for J; bases not matched to a gene: 9. Germline V gives CDR1 LGHNA, CDR2 YSLEER. The CDR3 sequence is 17 residues long. The DNA of the CDR3 is TGCGCCAGCAGCCAAGACGTCCAGCGGGAGGGTAGGAATGAGCAGTTCTTC. The encoded protein is CASSQDVQREGRNEQFF.

The rearrangement joins TRBV3-1 to TRBJ2-7; 7 bases are shared with TRBD2. CDR3 length equals 13 residues. The germline CDR1 and CDR2 sequences are LGHDT and YNNKEL (reference sequence). V was clipped by 6 bases and J by 3 bases; unmatched bases: 5. CDR3 nucleotides: TGTGCCAGCAGAGGCGCGGGAGACTACGAGCAGTACTTC. Its protein is CASRGAGDYEQYF.

The rearrangement links TRBV3-1 to TRBJ2-7, with a possible D match to TRBD2 (5 bases). Trimming shortened V by 4 bases and J by 3 bases, and 13 bases separated the two germline ends. This CDR3 region has 14 residues. The germline gives CDR1 LGHDT, CDR2 YNNKEL (reference sequence). CDR3 nucleotide sequence: TGTGCCAGCAGCCTCAACCAGGACTTCTACGAGCAGTACTTC. Protein product: CASSLNQDFYEQYF.

The rearrangement links TRBV29-1 to TRBJ2-7, with a possible D match to TRBD1 (6 bases). V gave up 3 bases and J gave up 0 bases, with 9 bases separating them. Per germline, CDR1 SQVTM and CDR2 ANQGSEA. The CDR3 spans 13 residues. The CDR3 bases are TGCAGCGTTGAGGACAGTACCTCCTACGAGCAGTACTTC. It encodes CSVEDSTSYEQYF.

This clonotype was found once. The chain has TRBV5-4 and TRBJ2-1; 8 bases fit TRBD2. This CDR3 region has 15 residues. Germline values: CDR1 SGHNT, CDR2 YYREEE (reference sequence). Trimming cost V 1 base and J 7 bases; bases outside gene matches: 7. The chain's CDR3 is CASSLFGREVNEQFF. The CDR3 DNA reads TGTGCCAGCAGCTTGTTCGGGCGGGAGGTAAATGAGCAGTTCTTC.

The chain is built from TRBV24-1 and TRBJ1-2; TRBD1 aligns across 10 bases. Germline V gene sequence: CDR1 KGHDR, CDR2 SFDVKD. The ends lost 2 bases at V and 3 bases at J; junction bases unmatched: 5. The CDR3 contains 16 residues. The CDR3 protein is CATSDSGQGTYYGYTF. CDR3 DNA: TGTGCCACCAGTGATTCGGGACAGGGGACCTACTATGGCTACACCTTC.

Only a few counts were recorded for this clonotype. The chain recombines TRBV6-1 with TRBJ2-7; D gene uncertain. The CDR3 sequence is 13 residues long. CDR1 is MNHNS and CDR2 is SASEGT in the germline V gene. V dropped 6 bases and J dropped 2 bases, with 11 bases sitting between them. For the CDR3, the DNA is TGTGCCAGCAGATGGCGGAGCCCCTACGAGCAGTACTTC. Amino acids: CASRWRSPYEQYF.

The genes are TRBV9 and TRBJ2-3; perhaps TRBD2 as D (6 bases). CDR1 and CDR2 from the germline V gene are SGDLS and YYNGEE. CDR3 size: 15 residues. Trimming stripped 0 bases from V and 4 bases from J, with 12 bases between. CDR3 region: CASSVGNGSPDTQYF. DNA of the CDR3: TGTGCCAGCAGCGTAGGGAACGGGAGCCCAGATACGCAGTATTTT. The whole variable domain, remainder taken from reference TRBV9 and TRBJ2-3, is DSGVTQTPKHLITATGQRVTLRCSPRSGDLSVYWYQQSLDQGLQFLIQYYNGEERAKGNILERFSAQQFPDLHSELNLSSLELGDSALYFCASSVGNGSPDTQYFGPGTRLTVL.

Only one count was recorded for this clonotype. This chain connects TRBV2 to TRBJ2-1; 7 bases match TRBD2. The CDR3 totals 16 residues. V trimming: 2 bases; J trimming: 7 bases; junction bases outside the gene matches: 11. Germline V gene lookup returns CDR1 SNHLY and CDR2 FYNNEI. The CDR3, as DNA: TGTGCCAGCAGTGAACTCCTGGGGTTCGGGGGGAATGAGCAGTTCTTC. Its translation is CASSELLGFGGNEQFF.

The chain uses TRBV20-1 and TRBJ2-7; TRBD2 aligns across 9 bases. V shed 1 base, J shed 9 bases, and the junction held 16 bases outside the gene matches. This CDR3 is built from 16 residues. CDR1 is DFQATT, CDR2 SNEGSKA, per germline (reference sequence). The CDR3 DNA is TGCAGTGCTAGAGTCCCTTTAGGGACTAGCCCCTTTTTGCAGTACTTC. Translation gives CSARVPLGTSPFLQYF.

The rearrangement links TRBV20-1 to TRBJ1-1, with no clear D. The ends were cut back, 7 bases at V and 1 base at J, with 10 bases in the middle. The CDR3 is 12 amino acids. Germline-derived CDR1 and CDR2 are DFQATT and SNEGSKA (reference sequence). CDR3 loop: CSGQEGNTEAFF. The CDR3 coding sequence is TGCAGTGGTCAAGAGGGGAACACTGAAGCTTTCTTT.

The rearrangement uses TRBV12-2 and TRBJ2-7; no check of the table's D call, TRBD1, against the DNA was made. TRBV12-2 is classified as a pseudogene. CDR3 length: 19 amino acids. The CDR3 loop reads CASRLTFLAGNPYLYEQYF. In DNA form, the CDR3 reads TGTGCAAGTCGCTTGACCTTCCTCGCCGGGAACCCCTACCTCTACGAGCAGTACTTC.

This clonotype was observed once. In DNA, the CDR3 is TGTGCCAGCAGCTTAGTTAGTCGGACGAACACTGAAGCTTTCTTT. It codes for CASSLVSRTNTEAFF. The chain links TRBV7-9 to TRBJ1-1; D not resolved. Germline CDR1 reads SEHNR; CDR2 reads FQNEAQ (reference sequence). The V and J ends lost 1 base and 1 base respectively, with 10 bases between them. The CDR3 sequence is 15 residues long.

V gene TRBV6-2 or TRBV6-3 combines with J gene TRBJ2-7; perhaps TRBD1 as D (6 bases). Trimming took 11 bases from V and 0 from J, leaving 20 bases between them. CDR3 length equals 15 residues. Germline loops: CDR1 MNHEY, CDR2 SVGEGT. CDR3 amino acids: CAGTDTPDSSYEQYF. CDR3 coding DNA: TGTGCCGGCACCGATACCCCGGACAGCTCCTACGAGCAGTACTTC.